These T cell receptor beta chains were read from a single sample in a study of blood T cells in healthy people across ages. Via MiXCR, TCRdb re-called the 5' RACE reads, giving one row per CDR3 protein. The sample has some 880,000 distinct CDR3 sequences; roughly 40% are singletons. Material: blood. The receptor set was obtained from a man younger than 35 in good health. Each CDR3 is given without its conserved first and last residue. Each record gives: CDR3 protein, V gene, D gene. A D gene is named only where the DNA matches it firmly.

cdr3_aa: ASSLDPGSPTDTQY; v_call: TRBV5-1; d_call: -
cdr3_aa: ASSAGRGSYEQY; v_call: TRBV6-6; d_call: TRBD2
cdr3_aa: ASSYSGAATDTQY; v_call: TRBV6-6; d_call: -
cdr3_aa: ASSLGGGPFDEQF; v_call: TRBV7-9; d_call: -
cdr3_aa: ASSRDSYSNTEAF; v_call: TRBV25-1; d_call: TRBD1
cdr3_aa: ASSRNGPVGNEQF; v_call: TRBV7-2; d_call: -
cdr3_aa: ASRESGTGNTGELF; v_call: TRBV28; d_call: -
cdr3_aa: AISTGQGVDTDTQY; v_call: TRBV10-3; d_call: TRBD1
cdr3_aa: ASSLGTGTNQPQH; v_call: TRBV13; d_call: -
cdr3_aa: ASSMLTTDTQY; v_call: TRBV7-3; d_call: -
cdr3_aa: SARAPAAGVANEQF; v_call: TRBV20-1; d_call: -
cdr3_aa: ASITSMGMNTEAF; v_call: TRBV5-5; d_call: -
cdr3_aa: ASSLDLAGVTDTQY; v_call: TRBV7-9; d_call: TRBD2
cdr3_aa: SARGAPGDTQY; v_call: TRBV20-1; d_call: -
cdr3_aa: ASSSRGGLAKNIQY; v_call: TRBV6-2/TRBV6-3; d_call: TRBD2
cdr3_aa: SVEAGARLNEQF; v_call: TRBV20-1; d_call: TRBD2
cdr3_aa: ASSPMGTRSSYNSPLH; v_call: TRBV6-2/TRBV6-3; d_call: -
cdr3_aa: ASSLGVSRGNNQPQH; v_call: TRBV7-2; d_call: -
cdr3_aa: ASSLTGGFDTQY; v_call: TRBV27; d_call: TRBD1
cdr3_aa: ASSLVSYEAF; v_call: TRBV7-2; d_call: -
cdr3_aa: AISDDGSLNYGYT; v_call: TRBV10-3; d_call: -
cdr3_aa: ASSYYPRGGYT; v_call: TRBV6-5; d_call: -
cdr3_aa: SARDRRGEHQPQH; v_call: TRBV20-1; d_call: -
cdr3_aa: SAREGGVVVQETQY; v_call: TRBV20-1; d_call: -
cdr3_aa: SVDLRGQGLVNEQF; v_call: TRBV29-1; d_call: TRBD1
cdr3_aa: SASRRTGGTDTQY; v_call: TRBV20-1; d_call: TRBD1
cdr3_aa: ASSPFRRALQETQY; v_call: TRBV18; d_call: -
cdr3_aa: ASTSSGFGGRTGELF; v_call: TRBV12-3/TRBV12-4; d_call: -
cdr3_aa: ASSQQGKSEKLF; v_call: TRBV14; d_call: -
cdr3_aa: ASSRGLGRGYT; v_call: TRBV6-2/TRBV6-3; d_call: TRBD1
cdr3_aa: ASSTGSLRSQETQY; v_call: TRBV21-1; d_call: -
cdr3_aa: ASSWAGDPYNEQY; v_call: TRBV6-6; d_call: -
cdr3_aa: ASSYGRVNEQF; v_call: TRBV12-3/TRBV12-4; d_call: -
cdr3_aa: ASSQEFSGLGGETQY; v_call: TRBV4-3; d_call: -
cdr3_aa: ASSPAMFEGTDTQY; v_call: TRBV7-7; d_call: -
cdr3_aa: ASRGQGVNSPLH; v_call: TRBV12-3/TRBV12-4; d_call: TRBD1
cdr3_aa: ASSDPGKDYEQY; v_call: TRBV2; d_call: -